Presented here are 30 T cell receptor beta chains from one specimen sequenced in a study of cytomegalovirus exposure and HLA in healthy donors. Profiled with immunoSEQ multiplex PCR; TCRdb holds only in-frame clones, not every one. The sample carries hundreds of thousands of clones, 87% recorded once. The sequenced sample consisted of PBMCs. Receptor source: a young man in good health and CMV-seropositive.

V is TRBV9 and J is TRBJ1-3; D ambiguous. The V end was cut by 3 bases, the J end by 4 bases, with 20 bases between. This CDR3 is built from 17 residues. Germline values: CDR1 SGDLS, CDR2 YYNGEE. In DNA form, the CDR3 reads TGTGCCAGCAGCGGCCGCGACTTATTTAGGTCGGGAAACACCATATATTTT. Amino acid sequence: CASSGRDLFRSGNTIYF.

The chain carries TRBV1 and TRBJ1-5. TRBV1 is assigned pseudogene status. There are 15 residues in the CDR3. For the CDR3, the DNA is TGCACCAGCAGCCAAGCACGGTATAGCAATCAGCCCCAGCATTTT. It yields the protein CTSSQARYSNQPQHF.

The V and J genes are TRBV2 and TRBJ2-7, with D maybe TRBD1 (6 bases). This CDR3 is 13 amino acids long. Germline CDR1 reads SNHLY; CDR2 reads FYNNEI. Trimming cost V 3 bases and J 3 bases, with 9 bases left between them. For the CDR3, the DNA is TGTGCCAGCAGTGAGGACAGATACTACGAGCAGTACTTC. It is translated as CASSEDRYYEQYF.

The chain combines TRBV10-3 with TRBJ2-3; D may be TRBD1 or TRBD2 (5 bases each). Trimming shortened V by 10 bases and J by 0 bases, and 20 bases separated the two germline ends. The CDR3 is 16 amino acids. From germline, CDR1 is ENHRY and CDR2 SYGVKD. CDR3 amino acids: CATYSPGTTSTDTQYF. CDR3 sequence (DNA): TGTGCCACTTACTCCCCCGGGACGACTAGCACAGATACGCAGTATTTT.

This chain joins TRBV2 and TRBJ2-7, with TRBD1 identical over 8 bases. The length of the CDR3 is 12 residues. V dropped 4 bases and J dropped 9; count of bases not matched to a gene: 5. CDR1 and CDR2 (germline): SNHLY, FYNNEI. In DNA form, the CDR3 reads TGTGCCAGCAGTGCTACAGGGGGAGGGCAGTACTTC. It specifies CASSATGGGQYF.

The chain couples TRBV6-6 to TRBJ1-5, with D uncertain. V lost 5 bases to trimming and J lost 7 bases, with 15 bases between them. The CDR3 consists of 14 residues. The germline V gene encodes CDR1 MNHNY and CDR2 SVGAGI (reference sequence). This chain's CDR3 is CASSQTRSGQPQHF. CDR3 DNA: TGTGCCAGCAGTCAGACTCGGTCGGGACAGCCCCAGCATTTT.

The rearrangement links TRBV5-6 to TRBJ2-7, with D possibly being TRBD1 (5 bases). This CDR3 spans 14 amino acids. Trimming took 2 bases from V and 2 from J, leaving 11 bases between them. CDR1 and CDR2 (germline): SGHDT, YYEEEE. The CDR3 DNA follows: TGTGCCAGCAGCTTTGGGGCGACTGCCTACGAGCAGTACTTC. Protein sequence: CASSFGATAYEQYF.

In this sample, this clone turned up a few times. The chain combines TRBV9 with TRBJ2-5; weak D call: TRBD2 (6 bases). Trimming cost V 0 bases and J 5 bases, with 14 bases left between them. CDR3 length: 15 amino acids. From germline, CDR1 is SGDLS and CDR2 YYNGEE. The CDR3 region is CASSVAEGGPETQYF. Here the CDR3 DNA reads TGTGCCAGCAGCGTAGCCGAGGGAGGCCCGGAGACCCAGTACTTC.

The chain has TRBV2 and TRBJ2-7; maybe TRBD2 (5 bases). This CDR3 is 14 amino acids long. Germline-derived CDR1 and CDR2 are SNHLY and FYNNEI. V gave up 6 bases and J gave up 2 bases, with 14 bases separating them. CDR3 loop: CASRELVNTYEQYF. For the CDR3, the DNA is TGTGCCAGCAGGGAACTAGTAAATACCTACGAGCAGTACTTC.

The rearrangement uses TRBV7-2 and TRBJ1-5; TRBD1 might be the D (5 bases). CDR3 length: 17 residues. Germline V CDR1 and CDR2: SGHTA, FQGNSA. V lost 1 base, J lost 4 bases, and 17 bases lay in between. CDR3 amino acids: CASSLEHWQGRNQPQHF. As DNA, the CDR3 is TGTGCCAGCAGCTTAGAGCATTGGCAGGGTAGGAATCAGCCCCAGCATTTT.

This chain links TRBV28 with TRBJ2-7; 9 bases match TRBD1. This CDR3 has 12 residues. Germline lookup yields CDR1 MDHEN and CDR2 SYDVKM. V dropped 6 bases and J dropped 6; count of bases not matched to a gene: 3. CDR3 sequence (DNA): TGTGCCAGCAGCACAGGGGGCGGCGAGCAGTACTTC. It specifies CASSTGGGEQYF.

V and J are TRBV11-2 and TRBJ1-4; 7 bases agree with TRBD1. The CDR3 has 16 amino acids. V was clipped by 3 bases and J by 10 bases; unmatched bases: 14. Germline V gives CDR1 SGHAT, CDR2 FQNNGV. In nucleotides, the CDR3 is TGTGCCAGCAGCTTGGGTACGGACAGGAAGGGTTTAAAACTGTTTTTT. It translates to CASSLGTDRKGLKLFF.

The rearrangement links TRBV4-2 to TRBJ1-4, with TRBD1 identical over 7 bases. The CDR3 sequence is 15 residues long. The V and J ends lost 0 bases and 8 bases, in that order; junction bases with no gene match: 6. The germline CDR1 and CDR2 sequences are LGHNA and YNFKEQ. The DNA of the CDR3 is TGTGCCAGCAGCCAAGATACAGGGGTAGGAGAAAAACTGTTTTTT. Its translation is CASSQDTGVGEKLFF.

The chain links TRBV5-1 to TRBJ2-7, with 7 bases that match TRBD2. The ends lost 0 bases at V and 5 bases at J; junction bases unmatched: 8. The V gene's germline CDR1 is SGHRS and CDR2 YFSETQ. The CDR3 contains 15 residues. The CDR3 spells CASSLVGAGVNEQYF. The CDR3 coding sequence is TGCGCCAGCAGCTTGGTCGGTGCGGGAGTGAACGAGCAGTACTTC.

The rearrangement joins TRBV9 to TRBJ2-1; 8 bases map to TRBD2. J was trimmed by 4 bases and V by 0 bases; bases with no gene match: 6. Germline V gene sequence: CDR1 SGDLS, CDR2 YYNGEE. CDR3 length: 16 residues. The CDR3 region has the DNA TGTGCCAGCAGCGTAGGAGCGGGAGAGGAGTACAATGAGCAGTTCTTC. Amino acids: CASSVGAGEEYNEQFF.

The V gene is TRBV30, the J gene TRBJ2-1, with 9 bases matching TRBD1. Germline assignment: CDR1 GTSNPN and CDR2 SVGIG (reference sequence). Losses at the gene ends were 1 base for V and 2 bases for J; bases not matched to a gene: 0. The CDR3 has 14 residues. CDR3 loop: CAWSGDRAYNEQFF. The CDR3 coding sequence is TGTGCCTGGAGTGGGGACAGGGCCTACAATGAGCAGTTCTTC.

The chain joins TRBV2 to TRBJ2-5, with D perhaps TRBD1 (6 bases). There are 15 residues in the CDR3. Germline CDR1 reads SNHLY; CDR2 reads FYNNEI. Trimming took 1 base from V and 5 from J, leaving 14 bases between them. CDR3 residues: CASSEGGGRVETQYF. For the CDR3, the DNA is TGTGCCAGCAGTGAAGGAGGGGGTCGGGTTGAGACCCAGTACTTC.

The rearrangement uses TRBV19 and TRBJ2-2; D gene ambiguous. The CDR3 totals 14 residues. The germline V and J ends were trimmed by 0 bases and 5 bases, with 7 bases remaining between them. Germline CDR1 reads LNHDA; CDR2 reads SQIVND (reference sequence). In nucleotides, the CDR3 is TGTGCCAGTAGTATAGATTGGGTGACCGGGGAGCTGTTTTTT. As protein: CASSIDWVTGELFF.

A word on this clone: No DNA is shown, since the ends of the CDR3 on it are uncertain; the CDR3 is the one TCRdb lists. CDR3 region: CASSPGVGQGNFF. V gene TRBV7-2 combines with J gene TRBJ2-1; the table calls TRBD1, which could not be checked here. Germline CDR1 reads SGHTA; CDR2 reads FQGNSA. 13 amino acids form the CDR3, both terminal residues included.

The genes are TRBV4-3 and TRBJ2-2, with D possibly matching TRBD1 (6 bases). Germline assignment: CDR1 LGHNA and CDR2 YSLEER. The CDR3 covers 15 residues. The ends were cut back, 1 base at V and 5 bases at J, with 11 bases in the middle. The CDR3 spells CASSQVGARTGELFF. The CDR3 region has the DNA TGCGCCAGCAGCCAAGTGGGGGCAAGGACCGGGGAGCTGTTTTTT.

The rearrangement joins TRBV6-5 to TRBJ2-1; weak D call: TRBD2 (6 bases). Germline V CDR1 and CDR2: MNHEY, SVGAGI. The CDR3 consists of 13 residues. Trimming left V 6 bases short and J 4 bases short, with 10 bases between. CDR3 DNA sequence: TGTGCCAGCAGCCCTGGGACTTACAATGAGCAGTTCTTC. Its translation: CASSPGTYNEQFF.

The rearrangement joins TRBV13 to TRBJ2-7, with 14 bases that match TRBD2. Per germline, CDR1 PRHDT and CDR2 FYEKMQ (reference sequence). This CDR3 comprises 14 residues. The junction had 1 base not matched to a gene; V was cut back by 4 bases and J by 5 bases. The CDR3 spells CASSSGLAGDEQYF. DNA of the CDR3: TGTGCCAGCAGCTCGGGACTAGCGGGAGACGAGCAGTACTTC. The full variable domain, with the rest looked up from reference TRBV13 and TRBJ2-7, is AAGVIQSPRHLIKEKRETATLKCYPIPRHDTVYWYQQGPGQDPQFLISFYEKMQSDKGSIPDRFSAQQFSDYHSELNMSSLELGDSALYFCASSSGLAGDEQYFGPGTRLTVT.

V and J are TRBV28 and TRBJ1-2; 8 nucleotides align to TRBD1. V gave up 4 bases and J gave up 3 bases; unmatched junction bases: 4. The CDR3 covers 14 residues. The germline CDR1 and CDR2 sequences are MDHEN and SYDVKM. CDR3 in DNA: TGTGCCAGCAGTTACCCGGGACAGGACTATGGCTACACCTTC. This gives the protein CASSYPGQDYGYTF.

CDR3 nucleotide sequence: TGTGCCATCAGTGAACATCAGAACACCGGGGAGCTGTTTTTT. Protein sequence: CAISEHQNTGELFF. V and J are TRBV10-3 and TRBJ2-2; D gene unclear. CDR1 is ENHRY and CDR2 is SYGVKD in the germline V gene. Deletions cut 3 bases from V and 1 base from J, with 6 bases between. This CDR3 is 14 amino acids long.

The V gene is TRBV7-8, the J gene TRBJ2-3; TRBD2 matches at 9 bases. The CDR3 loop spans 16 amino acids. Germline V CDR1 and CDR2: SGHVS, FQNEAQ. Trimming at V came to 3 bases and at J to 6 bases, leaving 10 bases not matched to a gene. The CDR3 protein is CASSFSLAGVRDTQYF. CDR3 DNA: TGTGCCAGCAGCTTCTCATTAGCGGGAGTCAGGGATACGCAGTATTTT.

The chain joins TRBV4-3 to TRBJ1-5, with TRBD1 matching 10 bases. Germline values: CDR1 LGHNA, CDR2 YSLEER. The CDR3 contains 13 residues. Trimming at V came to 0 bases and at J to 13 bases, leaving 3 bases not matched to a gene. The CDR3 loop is CASSQDRGQGQHF. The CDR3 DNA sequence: TGCGCCAGCAGCCAAGATAGGGGACAGGGGCAGCATTTT.

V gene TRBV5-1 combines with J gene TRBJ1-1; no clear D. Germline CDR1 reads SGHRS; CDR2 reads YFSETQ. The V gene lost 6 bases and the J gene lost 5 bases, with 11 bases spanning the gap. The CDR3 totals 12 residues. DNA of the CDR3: TGCGCCAGCACGAATTCCGGGACTGAAGCTTTCTTT. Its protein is CASTNSGTEAFF.

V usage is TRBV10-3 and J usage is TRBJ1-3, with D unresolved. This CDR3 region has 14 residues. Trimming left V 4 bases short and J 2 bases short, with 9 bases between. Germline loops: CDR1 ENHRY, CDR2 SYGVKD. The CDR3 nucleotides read TGTGCCATCAGTGCCCGGGAGGCTGGAAACACCATATATTTT. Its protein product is CAISAREAGNTIYF.

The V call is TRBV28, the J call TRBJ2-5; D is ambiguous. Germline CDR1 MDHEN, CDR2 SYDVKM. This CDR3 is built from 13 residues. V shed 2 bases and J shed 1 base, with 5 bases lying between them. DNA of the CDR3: TGTGCCAGCAGTTTAGTCGGCCAAGAGACCCAGTACTTC. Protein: CASSLVGQETQYF.

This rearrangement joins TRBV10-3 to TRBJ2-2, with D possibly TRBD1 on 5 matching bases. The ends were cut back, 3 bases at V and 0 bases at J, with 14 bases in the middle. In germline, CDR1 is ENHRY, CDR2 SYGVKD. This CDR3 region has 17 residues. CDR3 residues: CAISEGTGPSNTGELFF. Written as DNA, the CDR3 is TGTGCCATCAGTGAAGGAACAGGCCCCTCGAACACCGGGGAGCTGTTTTTT.